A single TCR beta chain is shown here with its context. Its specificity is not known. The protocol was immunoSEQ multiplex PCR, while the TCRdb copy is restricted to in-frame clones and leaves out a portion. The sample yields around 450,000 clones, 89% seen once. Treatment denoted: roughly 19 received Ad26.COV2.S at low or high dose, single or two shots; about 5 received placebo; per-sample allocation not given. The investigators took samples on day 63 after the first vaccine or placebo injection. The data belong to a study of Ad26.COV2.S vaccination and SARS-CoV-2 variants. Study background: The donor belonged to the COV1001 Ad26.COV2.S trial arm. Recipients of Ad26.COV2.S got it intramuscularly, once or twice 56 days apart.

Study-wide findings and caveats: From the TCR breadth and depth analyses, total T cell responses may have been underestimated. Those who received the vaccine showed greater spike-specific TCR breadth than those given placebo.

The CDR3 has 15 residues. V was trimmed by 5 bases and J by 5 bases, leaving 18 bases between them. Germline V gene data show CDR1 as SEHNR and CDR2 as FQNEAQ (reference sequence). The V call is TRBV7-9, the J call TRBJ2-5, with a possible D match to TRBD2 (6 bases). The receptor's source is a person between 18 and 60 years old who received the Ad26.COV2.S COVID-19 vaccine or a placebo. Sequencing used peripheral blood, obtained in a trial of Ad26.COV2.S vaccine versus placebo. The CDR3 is CASSPRAGIEETQYF. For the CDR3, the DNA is TGTGCCAGCAGCCCGCGGGCGGGGATTGAGGAGACCCAGTACTTC.